A single sample gave rise to the 9 T cell receptor beta chains below, sequenced in a study of cytomegalovirus exposure and HLA in healthy donors. In the PCR, 60 Vbeta and 13 Jbeta primers were used. The repertoire was sequenced with immunoSEQ multiplex PCR; TCRdb's copy has only in-frame clones and lacks some. The sample holds 70,000 to 80,000 clones; roughly 82% are singletons and the top ten take 1.9%. The material sequenced was PBMCs. Source of these receptors: a man between 18 and 29 years old in good health and CMV-seronegative.

The rearrangement uses TRBV14 and TRBJ2-1; D remains unclear. V shed 3 bases and J shed 0 bases, with 9 bases lying between them. CDR3 length: 15 amino acids. In germline, CDR1 is SGHDN, CDR2 FVKESK. The CDR3 is CASSHVTGSYNEQFF. The CDR3 DNA sequence: TGTGCCAGCAGCCACGTGACGGGCTCCTACAATGAGCAGTTCTTC. Based on the CDR3 plus reference TRBV14 and TRBJ2-1, the full variable domain is EAGVTQFPSHSVIEKGQTVTLRCDPISGHDNLYWYRRVMGKEIKFLLHFVKESKQDESGMPNNRFLAERTGGTYSTLKVQPAELEDSGVYFCASSHVTGSYNEQFFGPGTRLTVL.

A remark on this clone: Other DNA sequences in this sample translate to the same CDR3. The CDR3 DNA reads TGTGCCAGCAGCTTGGGACCACCGGGGGAGCAGTACTTC. It is translated as CASSLGPPGEQYF. The J gene is TRBJ2-7, the V gene TRBV5-6, with D maybe TRBD2 (5 bases). This CDR3 region has 13 residues. Germline loops: CDR1 SGHDT, CDR2 YYEEEE. Deletions cut 0 bases from V and 7 bases from J, with 11 bases between.

The V and J genes are TRBV7-2 and TRBJ1-5, with TRBD1 matching over 8 bases. Per the germline V gene, CDR1 is SGHTA and CDR2 is FQGNSA. The CDR3 runs 16 residues. J gave up 1 base and V 5 bases, and 7 bases lay outside the gene matches. The CDR3 DNA reads as TGTGCCAGCAGCCCCCGGACAGGGCAAAGCAATCAGCCCCAGCATTTT. Protein product: CASSPRTGQSNQPQHF.

The rearrangement joins TRBV10-2 to TRBJ1-1; 9 bases line up with TRBD1. The CDR3 spans 15 residues. V dropped 6 bases and J dropped 1; count of bases not matched to a gene: 6. The germline CDR1 and CDR2 sequences are WSHSY and SAAADI. CDR3 coding DNA: TGCGCCAGCAGCAGGACAGGGGAGAAGAACACTGAAGCTTTCTTT. Translation: CASSRTGEKNTEAFF.

The chain is built from TRBV2 and TRBJ1-2; 8 positions match TRBD1. The CDR3 runs 14 residues. Trimming at V came to 8 bases and at J to 6 bases, leaving 11 bases not matched to a gene. CDR1 and CDR2 from the germline V gene are SNHLY and FYNNEI. Here the CDR3 reads CASGGSGGNHGYTF. The CDR3 region has the DNA TGTGCCAGCGGGGGATCAGGGGGCAATCATGGCTACACCTTC.

The chain is built from TRBV13 and TRBJ2-1; D not certain. Per the germline V gene, CDR1 is PRHDT and CDR2 is FYEKMQ (reference sequence). V lost 0 bases and J 0 bases, leaving 12 bases between the germline ends. This CDR3 has 17 amino acids. The CDR3 sequence: CASSLGSRRISYNEQFF. The CDR3 coding sequence is TGTGCCAGCAGCTTAGGGTCTCGCAGGATCTCCTACAATGAGCAGTTCTTC.

The V and J genes are TRBV6-1 and TRBJ2-7; a weak D match, TRBD1 (7 bases). V lost 0 bases and J lost 0, with 15 bases in between. The CDR3 covers 17 residues. Germline values: CDR1 MNHNS, CDR2 SASEGT. CDR3 in amino acids: CASSEALRGTVSYEQYF. Here the CDR3 DNA reads TGTGCCAGCAGTGAAGCGCTTCGGGGGACAGTCTCCTACGAGCAGTACTTC.

The chain combines TRBV29-1 with TRBJ2-1; TRBD1 is a possible D gene (6 bases). The ends were cut back, 7 bases at V and 13 bases at J, with 11 bases in the middle. Germline V gene lookup returns CDR1 SQVTM and CDR2 ANQGSEA. CDR3 length: 9 residues. DNA of the CDR3: TGCAGCGCCGACAGGCGACAGTTCTTC. It is translated as CSADRRQFF.

The chain carries TRBV7-2 and TRBJ2-7, with 13 bases lining up with TRBD2. Trimming took 5 bases from V and 6 from J; bases not matched to a gene: 7. The germline CDR1 and CDR2 sequences are SGHTA and FQGNSA. The CDR3 consists of 15 residues. The CDR3 loop is CASSATGLAGLEQYF. DNA of the CDR3: TGTGCCAGCAGCGCCACGGGACTAGCGGGGCTCGAGCAGTACTTC.